This TCR beta chain emerged from a study of blood T cells in healthy people across ages. In terms of origin and age, donors were healthy Caucasian individuals from Russia aged about 6 to 90. Alongside a J-beta primer mix, a sample-barcoded 5' primer served in a second PCR lasting about 7 to 12 cycles. TCRdb re-analysed the 5' RACE reads in MiXCR, keeping a single row per CDR3 protein. Of some 880,000 distinct CDR3 sequences in the sample, roughly 40% were seen once. General study points: Higher diversity and more naive CD4+ cells were features of long-lived donors, compared to aged donors. Investigators viewed diversity estimates from one million T cells as underestimates, the study reported.

Germline lookup yields CDR1 DFQATT and CDR2 SNEGSKA (reference sequence). This CDR3 contains 12 residues. With 0 bases removed from V and 4 bases from J, the gap between germline ends came to 7 bases. This clonotype was seen ten or more times. Its antigen remains unknown. V usage is TRBV20-1 and J usage is TRBJ2-7; D assignment may be TRBD1 or TRBD2 (6 bases each). The sequencing input was blood. The sequence was collected from a man aged 18-30 years in good health. The CDR3 sequence is CSAREGGYEQYF. The DNA of the CDR3 is TGCAGTGCTAGAGAAGGGGGGTACGAGCAGTACTTC.